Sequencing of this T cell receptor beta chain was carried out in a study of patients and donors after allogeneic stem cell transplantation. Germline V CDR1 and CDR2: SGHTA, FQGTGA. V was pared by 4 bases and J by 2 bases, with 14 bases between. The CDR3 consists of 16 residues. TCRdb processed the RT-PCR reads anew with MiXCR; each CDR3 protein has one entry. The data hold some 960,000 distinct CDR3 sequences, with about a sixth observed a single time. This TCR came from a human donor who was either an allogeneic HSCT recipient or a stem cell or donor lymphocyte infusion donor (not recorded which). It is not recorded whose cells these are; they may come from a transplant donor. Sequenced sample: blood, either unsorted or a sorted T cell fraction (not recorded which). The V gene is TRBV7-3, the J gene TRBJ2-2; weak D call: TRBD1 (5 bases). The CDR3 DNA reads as TGTGCCAGCAGCTCCGGACATAACCTTAACACCGGGGAGCTGTTTTTT. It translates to CASSSGHNLNTGELFF. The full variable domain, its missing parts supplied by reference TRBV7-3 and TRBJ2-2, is GAGVSQTPSNKVTEKGKYVELRCDPISGHTALYWYRQSLGQGPEFLIYFQGTGAADDSGLPNDRFFAVRPEGSVSTLKIQRTERGDSAVYLCASSSGHNLNTGELFFGEGSRLTVL.